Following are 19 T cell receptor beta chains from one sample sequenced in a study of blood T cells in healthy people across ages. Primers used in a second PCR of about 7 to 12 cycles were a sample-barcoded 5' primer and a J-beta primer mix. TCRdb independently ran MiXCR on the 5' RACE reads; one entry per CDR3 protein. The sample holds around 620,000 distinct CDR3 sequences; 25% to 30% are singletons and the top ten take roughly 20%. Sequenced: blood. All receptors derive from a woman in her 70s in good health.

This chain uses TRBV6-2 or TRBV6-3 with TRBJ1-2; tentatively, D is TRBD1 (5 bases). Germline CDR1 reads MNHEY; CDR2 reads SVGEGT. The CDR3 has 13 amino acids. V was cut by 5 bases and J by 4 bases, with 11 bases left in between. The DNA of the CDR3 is TGTGCCAGCAGTGATCGGGGCGTCTATGGCTACACCTTC. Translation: CASSDRGVYGYTF.

CDR3 protein: CASSKGILNTEAFF. As DNA, the CDR3 is TGTGCCAGCAGTAAAGGGATCCTGAACACTGAAGCTTTCTTT. The chain has TRBV6-2 or TRBV6-3 and TRBJ1-1; D uncertain. This CDR3 has 14 amino acids. Germline-derived CDR1 and CDR2 are MNHEY and SVGEGT. Trimming took 5 bases from V and 0 from J, leaving 10 bases between them.

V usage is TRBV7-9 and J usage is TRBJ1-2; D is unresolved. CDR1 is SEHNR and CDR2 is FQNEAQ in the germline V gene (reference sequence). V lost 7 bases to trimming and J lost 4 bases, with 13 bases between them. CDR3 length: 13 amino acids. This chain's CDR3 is CASTPLGIYGYTF. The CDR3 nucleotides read TGTGCCAGCACCCCGCTGGGAATCTATGGCTACACCTTC.

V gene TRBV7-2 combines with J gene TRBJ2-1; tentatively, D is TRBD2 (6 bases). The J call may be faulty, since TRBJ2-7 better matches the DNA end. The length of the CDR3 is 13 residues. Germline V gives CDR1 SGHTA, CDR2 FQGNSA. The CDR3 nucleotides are TGTGCCAGCAGCTTGTTACTAGCTCACGAGCAGTACTTC. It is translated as CASSLLLAHEQYF.

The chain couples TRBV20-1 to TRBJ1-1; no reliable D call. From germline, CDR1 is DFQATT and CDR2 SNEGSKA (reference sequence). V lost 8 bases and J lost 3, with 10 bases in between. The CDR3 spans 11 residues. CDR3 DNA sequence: TGCAGTCCCTTCGGGGACACTGAAGCTTTCTTT. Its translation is CSPFGDTEAFF.

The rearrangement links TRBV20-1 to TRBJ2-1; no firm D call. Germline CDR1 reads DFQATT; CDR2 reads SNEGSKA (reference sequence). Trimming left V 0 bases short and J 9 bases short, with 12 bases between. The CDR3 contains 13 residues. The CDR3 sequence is CSARDQLSFEQFF. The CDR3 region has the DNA TGCAGTGCTAGAGATCAGCTCTCGTTTGAGCAGTTCTTC.

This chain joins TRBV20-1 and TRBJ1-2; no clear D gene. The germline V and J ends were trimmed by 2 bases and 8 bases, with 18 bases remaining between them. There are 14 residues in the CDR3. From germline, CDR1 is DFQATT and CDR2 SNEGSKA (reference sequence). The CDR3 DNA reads TGCAGTGCTAGACCTCCGGGAGCGGCGGGCGGCTACACCTTC. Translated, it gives CSARPPGAAGGYTF.

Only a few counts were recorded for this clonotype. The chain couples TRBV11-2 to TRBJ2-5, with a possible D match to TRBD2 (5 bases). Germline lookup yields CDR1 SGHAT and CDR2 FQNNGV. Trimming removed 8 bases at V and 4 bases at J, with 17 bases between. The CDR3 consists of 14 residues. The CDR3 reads CASGFLSGGETQYF. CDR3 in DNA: TGTGCCAGCGGTTTCTTATCTGGAGGAGAGACCCAGTACTTC.

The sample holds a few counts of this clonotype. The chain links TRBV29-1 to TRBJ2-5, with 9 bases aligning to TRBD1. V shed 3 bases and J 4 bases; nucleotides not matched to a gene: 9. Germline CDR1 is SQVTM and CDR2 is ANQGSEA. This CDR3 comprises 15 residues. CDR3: CSVEVPTGGRETQYF. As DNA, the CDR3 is TGCAGCGTTGAGGTCCCGACAGGGGGTCGAGAGACCCAGTACTTC. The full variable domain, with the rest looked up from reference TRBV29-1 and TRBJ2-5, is SAVISQKPSRDICQRGTSLTIQCQVDSQVTMMFWYRQQPGQSLTLIATANQGSEATYESGFVIDKFPISRPNLTFSTLTVSNMSPEDSSIYLCSVEVPTGGRETQYFGPGTRLLVL.

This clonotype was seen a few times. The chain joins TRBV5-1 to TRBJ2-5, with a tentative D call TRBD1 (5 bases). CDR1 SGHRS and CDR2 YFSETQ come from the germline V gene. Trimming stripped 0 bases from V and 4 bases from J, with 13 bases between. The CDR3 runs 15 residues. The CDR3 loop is CASSLGRAIGETQYF. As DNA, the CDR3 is TGCGCCAGCAGCTTGGGCAGGGCTATTGGAGAGACCCAGTACTTC.

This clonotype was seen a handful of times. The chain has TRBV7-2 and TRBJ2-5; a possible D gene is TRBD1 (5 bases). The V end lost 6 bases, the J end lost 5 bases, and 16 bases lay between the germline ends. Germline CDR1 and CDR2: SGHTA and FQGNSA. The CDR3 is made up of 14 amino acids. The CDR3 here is CASRTVVSSETQYF. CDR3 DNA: TGTGCCAGCAGGACAGTTGTCTCGTCGGAGACCCAGTACTTC.

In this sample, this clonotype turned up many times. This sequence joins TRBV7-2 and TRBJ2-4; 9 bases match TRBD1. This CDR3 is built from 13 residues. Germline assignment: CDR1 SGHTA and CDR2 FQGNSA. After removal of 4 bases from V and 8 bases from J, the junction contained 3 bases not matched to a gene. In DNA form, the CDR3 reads TGTGCCAGCAGCTATGACAGGGGGGACATTCAGTACTTC. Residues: CASSYDRGDIQYF.

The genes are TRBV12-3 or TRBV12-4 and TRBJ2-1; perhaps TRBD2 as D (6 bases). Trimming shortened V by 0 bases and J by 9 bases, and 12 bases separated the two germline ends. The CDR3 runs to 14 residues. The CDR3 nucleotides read TGTGCCAGCAGTTTAGCCCGGGACTGGACTGAGCAGTTCTTC. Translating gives CASSLARDWTEQFF.

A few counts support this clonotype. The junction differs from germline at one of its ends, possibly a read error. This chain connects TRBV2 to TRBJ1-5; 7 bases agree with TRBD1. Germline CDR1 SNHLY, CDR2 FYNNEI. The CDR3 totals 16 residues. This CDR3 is CASKDKGAYSNRPQHF. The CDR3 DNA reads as TGTGCCAGCAAGGACAAGGGGGCGTATAGCAATCGGCCCCAGCATTTT. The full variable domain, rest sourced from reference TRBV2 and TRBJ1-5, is EPEVTQTPSHQVTQMGQEVILRCVPISNHLYFYWYRQILGQKVEFLVSFYNNEISEKSEIFDDQFSVERPDGSNFTLKIRSTKLEDSAMYFCASKDKGAYSNRPQHFGDGTRLSIL.

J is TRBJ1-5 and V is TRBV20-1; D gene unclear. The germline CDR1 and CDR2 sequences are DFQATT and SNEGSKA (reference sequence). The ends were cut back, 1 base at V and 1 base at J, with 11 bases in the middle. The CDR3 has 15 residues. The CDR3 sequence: CSARAGARSNQPQHF. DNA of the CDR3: TGCAGTGCTAGAGCTGGCGCCCGGAGCAATCAGCCCCAGCATTTT.

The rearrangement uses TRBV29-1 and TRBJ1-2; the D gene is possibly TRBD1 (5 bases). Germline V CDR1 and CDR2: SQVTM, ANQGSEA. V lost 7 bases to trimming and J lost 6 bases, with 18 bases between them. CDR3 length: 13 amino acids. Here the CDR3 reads CSGGDVWGDGYTF. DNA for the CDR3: TGCAGCGGGGGGGACGTTTGGGGCGATGGCTACACCTTC.

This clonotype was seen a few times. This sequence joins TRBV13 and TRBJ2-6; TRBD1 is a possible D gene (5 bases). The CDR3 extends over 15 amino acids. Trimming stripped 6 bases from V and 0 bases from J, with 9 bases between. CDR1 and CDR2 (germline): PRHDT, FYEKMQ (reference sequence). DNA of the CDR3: TGTGCCAGCAGGCTTGACAGCTCTGGGGCCAACGTCCTGACTTTC. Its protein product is CASRLDSSGANVLTF.

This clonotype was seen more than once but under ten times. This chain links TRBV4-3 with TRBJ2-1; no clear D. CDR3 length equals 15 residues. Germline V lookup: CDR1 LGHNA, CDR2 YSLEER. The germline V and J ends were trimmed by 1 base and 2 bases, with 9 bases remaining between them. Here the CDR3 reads CASSQGVGTYNEQFF. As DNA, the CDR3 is TGCGCCAGCAGCCAAGGGGTGGGGACCTACAATGAGCAGTTCTTC.

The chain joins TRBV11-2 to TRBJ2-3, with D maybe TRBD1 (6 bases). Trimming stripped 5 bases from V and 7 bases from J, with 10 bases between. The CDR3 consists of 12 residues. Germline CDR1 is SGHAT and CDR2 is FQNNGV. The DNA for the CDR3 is TGTGCCAGCAGCCCTCAGGGGAATACGCAGTATTTT. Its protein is CASSPQGNTQYF.